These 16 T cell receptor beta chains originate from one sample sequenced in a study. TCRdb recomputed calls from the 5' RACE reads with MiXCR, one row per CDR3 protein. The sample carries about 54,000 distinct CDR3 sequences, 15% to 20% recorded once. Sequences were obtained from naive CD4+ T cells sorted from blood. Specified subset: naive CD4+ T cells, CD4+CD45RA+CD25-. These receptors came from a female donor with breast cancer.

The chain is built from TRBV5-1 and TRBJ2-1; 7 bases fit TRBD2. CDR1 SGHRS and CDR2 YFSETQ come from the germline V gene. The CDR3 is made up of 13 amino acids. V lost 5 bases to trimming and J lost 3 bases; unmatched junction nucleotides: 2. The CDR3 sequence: CASRPSGYNEQFF. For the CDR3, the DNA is TGCGCCAGCAGGCCTAGCGGCTACAATGAGCAGTTCTTC.

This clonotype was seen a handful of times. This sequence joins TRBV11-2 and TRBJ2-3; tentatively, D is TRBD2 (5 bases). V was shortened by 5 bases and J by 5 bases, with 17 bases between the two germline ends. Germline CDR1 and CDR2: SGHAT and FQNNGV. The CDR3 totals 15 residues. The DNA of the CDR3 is TGTGCCAGCAGCCGGCAATCGGAGGACGGAGATACGCAGTATTTT. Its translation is CASSRQSEDGDTQYF.

DNA for the CDR3: TGCGCCAGCAGCCAATCTCTGAACACTGAAGCTTTCTTT. Residues: CASSQSLNTEAFF. This chain joins TRBV4-1 and TRBJ1-1, with D hard to call. The CDR3 is made up of 13 amino acids. Germline V gene data show CDR1 as MGHRA and CDR2 as YSYEKL. V shed 2 bases and J shed 0 bases, with 4 bases lying between them.

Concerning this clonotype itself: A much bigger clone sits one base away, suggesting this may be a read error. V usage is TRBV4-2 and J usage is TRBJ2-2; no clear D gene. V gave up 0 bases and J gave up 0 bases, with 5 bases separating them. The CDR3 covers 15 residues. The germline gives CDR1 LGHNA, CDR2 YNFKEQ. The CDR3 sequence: CASSQDRPNTGELFF. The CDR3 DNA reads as TGTGCCAGCAGCCAAGACCGTCCGAACACCGGGGAGCTGTTTTTT.

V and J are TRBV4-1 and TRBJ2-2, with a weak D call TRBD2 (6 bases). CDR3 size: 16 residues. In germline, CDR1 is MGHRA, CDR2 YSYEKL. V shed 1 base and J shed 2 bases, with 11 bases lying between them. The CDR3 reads CASSQGISGNTGELFF. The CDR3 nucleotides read TGCGCCAGCAGCCAAGGGATTAGCGGCAACACCGGGGAGCTGTTTTTT.

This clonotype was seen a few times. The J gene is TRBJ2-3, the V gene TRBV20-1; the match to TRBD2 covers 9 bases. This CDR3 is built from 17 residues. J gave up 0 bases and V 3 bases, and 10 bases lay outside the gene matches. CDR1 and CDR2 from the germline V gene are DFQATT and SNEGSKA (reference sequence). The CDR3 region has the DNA TGCAGTGCTAGTAGTGCGGGGCTAGCGGGAAGCACAGATACGCAGTATTTT. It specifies CSASSAGLAGSTDTQYF.

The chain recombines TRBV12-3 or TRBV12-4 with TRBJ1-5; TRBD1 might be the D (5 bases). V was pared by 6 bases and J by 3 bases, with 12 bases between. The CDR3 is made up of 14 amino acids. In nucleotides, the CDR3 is TGTGCCAGCAGGCGGGACGGATACAATCAGCCCCAGCATTTT. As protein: CASRRDGYNQPQHF.

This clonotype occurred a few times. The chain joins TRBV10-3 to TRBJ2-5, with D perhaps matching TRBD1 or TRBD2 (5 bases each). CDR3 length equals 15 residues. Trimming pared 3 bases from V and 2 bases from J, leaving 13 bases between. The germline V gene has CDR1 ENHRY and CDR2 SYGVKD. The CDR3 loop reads CAISDPGAYQETQYF. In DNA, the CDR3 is TGTGCCATCAGTGACCCCGGGGCGTATCAAGAGACCCAGTACTTC.

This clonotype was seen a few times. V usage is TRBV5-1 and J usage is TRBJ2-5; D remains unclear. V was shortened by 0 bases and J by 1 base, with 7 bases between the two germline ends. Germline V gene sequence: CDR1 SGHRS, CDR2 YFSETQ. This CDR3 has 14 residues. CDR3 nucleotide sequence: TGCGCCAGCAGCTTGGCCAACAGCCAAGAGACCCAGTACTTC. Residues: CASSLANSQETQYF. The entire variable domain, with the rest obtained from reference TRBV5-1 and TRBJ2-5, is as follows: KAGVTQTPRYLIKTRGQQVTLSCSPISGHRSVSWYQQTPGQGLQFLFEYFSETQRNKGNFPGRFSGRQFSNSRSEMNVSTLELGDSALYLCASSLANSQETQYFGPGTRLLVL.

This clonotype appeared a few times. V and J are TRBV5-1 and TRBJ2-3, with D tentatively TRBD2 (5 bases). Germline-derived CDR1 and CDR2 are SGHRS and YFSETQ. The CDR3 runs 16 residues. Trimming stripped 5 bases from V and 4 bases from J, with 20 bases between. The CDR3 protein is CASSFGLVGVADTQYF. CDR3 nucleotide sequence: TGCGCCAGCAGTTTCGGACTGGTCGGTGTGGCAGATACGCAGTATTTT.

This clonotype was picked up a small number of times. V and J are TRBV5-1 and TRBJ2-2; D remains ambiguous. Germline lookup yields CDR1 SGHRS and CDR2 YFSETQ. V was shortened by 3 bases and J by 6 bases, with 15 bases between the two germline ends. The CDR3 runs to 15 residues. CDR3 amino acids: CASSSIGIPPGELFF. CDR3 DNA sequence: TGCGCCAGCAGCTCCATAGGGATTCCCCCCGGGGAGCTGTTTTTT.

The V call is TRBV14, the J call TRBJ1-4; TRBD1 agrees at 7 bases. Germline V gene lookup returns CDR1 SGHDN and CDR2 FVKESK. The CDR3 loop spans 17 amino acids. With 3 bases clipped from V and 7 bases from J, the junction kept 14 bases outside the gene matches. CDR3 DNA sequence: TGTGCCAGCAGCCAGCGACAGGGAGCGGTGTTTGGTGAAAAACTGTTTTTT. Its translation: CASSQRQGAVFGEKLFF.

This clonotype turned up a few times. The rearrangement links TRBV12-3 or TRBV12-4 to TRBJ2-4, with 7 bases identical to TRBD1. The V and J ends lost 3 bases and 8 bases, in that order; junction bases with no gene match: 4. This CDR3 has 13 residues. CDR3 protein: CASSFDRDDIQYF. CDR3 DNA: TGTGCCAGCAGTTTCGACAGGGATGACATTCAGTACTTC.

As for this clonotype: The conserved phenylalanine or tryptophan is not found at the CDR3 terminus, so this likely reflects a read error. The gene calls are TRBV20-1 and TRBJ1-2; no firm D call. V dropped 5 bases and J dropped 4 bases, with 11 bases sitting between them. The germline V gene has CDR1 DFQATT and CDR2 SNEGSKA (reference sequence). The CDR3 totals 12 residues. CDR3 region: CSAQTSSYGYTS. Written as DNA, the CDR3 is TGCAGTGCTCAAACTAGTTCCTATGGCTACACCTCC.

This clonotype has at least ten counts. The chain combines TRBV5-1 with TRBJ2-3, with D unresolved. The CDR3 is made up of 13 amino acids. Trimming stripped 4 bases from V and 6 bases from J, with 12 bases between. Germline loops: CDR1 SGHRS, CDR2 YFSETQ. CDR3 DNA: TGCGCCAGCAGCCCGGACGGTATGGATACGCAGTATTTT. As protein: CASSPDGMDTQYF.

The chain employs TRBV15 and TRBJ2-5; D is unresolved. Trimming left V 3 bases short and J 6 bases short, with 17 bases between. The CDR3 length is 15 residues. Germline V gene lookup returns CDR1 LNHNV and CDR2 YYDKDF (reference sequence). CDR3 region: CATSRILTAAKTQYF. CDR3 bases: TGTGCCACCAGCAGGATCCTGACGGCAGCGAAGACCCAGTACTTC.